This T cell receptor beta chain was captured by sequencing in a study of response to subunit inactivated influenza vaccine. Study conclusions and caveats: Few additional T cells are recruited per seasonal influenza vaccination, authors suggested.

In this sample, this clonotype turned up a few times. Its specificity is not known. MiXCR was run by TCRdb on the RT-PCR reads, yielding one entry per CDR3 protein. In the table there are about 300,000 distinct CDR3 sequences, 20% to 25% of which are singletons. From germline, CDR1 is SGDLS and CDR2 YYNGEE. This CDR3 region has 17 residues. Losses at the gene ends were 0 bases for V and 8 bases for J; bases not matched to a gene: 12. V gene TRBV9 combines with J gene TRBJ2-1; 9 nucleotides align to TRBD2. The sample here was PBMCs from blood, taken about 20 months after vaccination. The receptor was derived from a man aged 50 to 69 who received an inactivated influenza vaccine. In DNA, the CDR3 is TGTGCCAGCAGCGTAGGAGGAACCGGACTAGCGTTCGATGAGCAGTTCTTC. Its translation is CASSVGGTGLAFDEQFF.